This T cell receptor (beta chain) was found in a study of beta chain features in type 1 diabetes. Study background: The study examined 107,917,701 sorted cells across all samples.

Trimming at V came to 8 bases and at J to 9 bases, leaving 10 bases not matched to a gene. The CDR3 has 15 amino acids. The germline V gene encodes CDR1 LNHDA and CDR2 SQIVND (reference sequence). Expressed TCRB transcripts were sequenced, since all the RNA that had been isolated was reverse transcribed. TCRdb's table, derived via immunoSEQ multiplex PCR, lists solely in-frame clones and lacks some. The sample records some 300,000 clones, roughly 8% being singletons. This clone was counted only a few times. V and J are TRBV19 and TRBJ2-2; 12 nucleotides agree with TRBD2. The material sequenced was central memory CD4+ T cells from blood. This TCR derives from a woman aged 18-30 years in good health. CDR3: CASLLAGGPDRELFF. The CDR3 coding sequence is TGTGCCAGTCTCCTAGCGGGAGGGCCCGACCGGGAGCTGTTTTTT.